A single T cell receptor beta chain is shown here with its context. V gave up 1 base and J gave up 4 bases, with 15 bases separating them. Per the germline V gene, CDR1 is SGHRS and CDR2 is YFSETQ. The CDR3 runs 16 residues. Measured with immunoSEQ multiplex PCR; TCRdb has only the in-frame clones, and not every one. The data contain around 95,000 clones, roughly 87% of them seen just once; the ten biggest clones take up 18%. This record belongs to a study of control samples from healthy donors and cancer patients. Specimen: blood. The TCR comes from a woman between 50 and 59 years old in good health. The chain combines TRBV5-1 with TRBJ2-1, with D perhaps TRBD2 (7 bases). The CDR3 reads CASSLYYGGAYNEQFF. The CDR3, as DNA: TGCGCCAGCAGCTTGTACTATGGGGGGGCTTACAATGAGCAGTTCTTC.